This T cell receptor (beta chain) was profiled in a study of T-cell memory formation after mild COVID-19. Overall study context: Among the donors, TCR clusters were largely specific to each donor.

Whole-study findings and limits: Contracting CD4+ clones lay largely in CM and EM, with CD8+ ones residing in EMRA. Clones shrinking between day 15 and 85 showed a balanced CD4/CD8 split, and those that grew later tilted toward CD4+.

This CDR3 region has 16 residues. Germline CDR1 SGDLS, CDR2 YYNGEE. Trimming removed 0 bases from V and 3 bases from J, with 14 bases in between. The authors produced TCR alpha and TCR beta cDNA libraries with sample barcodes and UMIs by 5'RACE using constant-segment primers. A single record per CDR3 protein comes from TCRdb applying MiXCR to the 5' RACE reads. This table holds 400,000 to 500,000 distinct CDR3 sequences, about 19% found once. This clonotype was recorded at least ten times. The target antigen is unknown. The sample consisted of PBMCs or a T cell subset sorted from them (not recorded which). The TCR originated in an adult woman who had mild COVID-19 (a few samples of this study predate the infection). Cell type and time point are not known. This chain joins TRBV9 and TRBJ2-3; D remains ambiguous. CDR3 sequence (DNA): TGTGCCAGCAGCGTAGATCCCCCTGGTGGGACAGATACGCAGTATTTT. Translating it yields CASSVDPPGGTDTQYF.